This TCR beta chain was captured by sequencing in a study of blood T cell repertoires in COVID-19. Looking at the study overall: There were acute and convalescent COVID-19 samples, and they came from the United States, Italy and Spain. Sources were T cells, B-cell-depleted T cells, or PBMCs; the material itself was cDNA or gDNA.

In the study's own analysis: How many nucleated cells were present was estimated from reference gene primer amplification. Clones were sequenced by immunoSEQ multiplex PCR, and TCRdb holds only the in-frame ones, with some missing. That table furnishes V, J and clone size, whereas the DNA furnished D and trimming. The sample contains about 100,000 clones, about 90% of which appear only once. The source is a man aged 30 to 39 in a cohort sampled during active COVID-19. The sequencing input was peripheral blood.

The CDR3 loop reads CTSSQSETQYF. The CDR3 region has the DNA TGCACCAGCAGCCAAAGCGAGACCCAGTACTTC. The chain is built from TRBV1 and TRBJ2-5; the table's D call, TRBD2, was not checked against the DNA. TRBV1 is termed a pseudogene. This CDR3 is 11 amino acids long.